This TCR beta chain stems from a study of cytomegalovirus exposure and HLA in healthy donors. Study observations and caveats: A later analysis found TCR association rates differed by HLA locus, highest for DRB1 and lowest for HLA-C. An analysis done earlier found most TCR beta V segments productive about 87% or about 30% of the time. Cytomegalovirus-associated TCR beta chains were listed, numbering roughly 150.

This clone appeared a few times. Its antigen is unknown. The PCR employed 60 Vbeta primers together with 13 Jbeta primers. Sequencing was performed with immunoSEQ multiplex PCR; in TCRdb, only in-frame clones are kept and a portion is missing. Of 95,000 to 110,000 clones in the sample, over 9.5% are singletons; the top ten hold about 5.7%. V was pared by 4 bases and J by 7 bases, with 14 bases of the junction left unmatched. Germline lookup yields CDR1 MNHEY and CDR2 SMNVEV (reference sequence). This CDR3 contains 17 residues. The sequence derives from a man aged 35-49 years in good health and CMV-seropositive. Sequenced sample: PBMCs. The genes are TRBV27 and TRBJ2-3; 10 positions agree with TRBD1. The CDR3 DNA sequence: TGTGCCAGCAGTTCCCCCGGGACAGGGGTAATAGGGAATACGCAGTATTTT. It is translated as CASSSPGTGVIGNTQYF.